The next 29 T cell receptor beta chains were all read from a single sample in a study of T cell repertoires in cytomegalovirus infection. Each CDR3 protein is one row after TCRdb ran MiXCR on the reads. This sample has some 300,000 distinct CDR3 sequences, with approximately 10% found just once. Input material: PBMCs. These receptors came from a human donor in good health (CMV status not recorded). Some clones in this sample may be carry-over from other donors' samples.

V gene TRBV20-1 combines with J gene TRBJ1-1, with D possibly TRBD1 on 5 matching bases. The CDR3 is 15 amino acids. Germline CDR1 DFQATT, CDR2 SNEGSKA (reference sequence). Trimming shortened V by 0 bases and J by 0 bases, and 11 bases separated the two germline ends. The CDR3 sequence is CSARDLAGMNTEAFF. The CDR3 DNA sequence: TGCAGTGCTAGAGATCTCGCAGGGATGAACACTGAAGCTTTCTTT.

Many counts were recorded for this clonotype. This chain uses TRBV10-3 with TRBJ1-1, with a weak D call TRBD1 (6 bases). Germline V CDR1 and CDR2: ENHRY, SYGVKD. The CDR3 totals 15 residues. The V gene lost 6 bases and the J gene lost 0 bases, with 14 bases spanning the gap. The CDR3 here is CAISPQGPMNTEAFF. In nucleotides, the CDR3 is TGTGCCATCAGCCCACAGGGACCCATGAACACTGAAGCTTTCTTT.

This clonotype has only a few counts. J is TRBJ2-5 and V is TRBV20-1; TRBD1 matches at 7 bases. In germline, CDR1 is DFQATT, CDR2 SNEGSKA (reference sequence). CDR3 size: 15 residues. V was pared by 6 bases and J by 9 bases, with 19 bases of the junction left unmatched. DNA of the CDR3: TGCAGTGCCATTACGAGACAGGGCTTCATGGAGGCCCAGTACTTC. It encodes CSAITRQGFMEAQYF.

This clonotype came up many times. The chain joins TRBV2 to TRBJ1-1; tentative D call: TRBD1 (6 bases). CDR1 is SNHLY, CDR2 FYNNEI, per germline. The CDR3 extends over 14 amino acids. V was cut by 2 bases and J by 6 bases, with 13 bases left in between. CDR3 nucleotides: TGTGCCAGCAGTGAAAAGGGGGAAGGGCCTGAAGCTTTCTTT. Protein product: CASSEKGEGPEAFF.

This clonotype was found many times. This rearrangement joins TRBV6-5 to TRBJ2-7; D is uncertain. The V end was cut by 0 bases, the J end by 4 bases, with 7 bases between. The CDR3 covers 13 residues. Looked up from germline, CDR1 is MNHEY and CDR2 is SVGAGI. The CDR3 is CASSYSSRYEQYF. The DNA for the CDR3 is TGTGCCAGCAGTTACTCGAGTCGGTACGAGCAGTACTTC.

This chain connects TRBV14 to TRBJ2-7; D unclear. V shed 1 base and J shed 4 bases, with 5 bases lying between them. From germline, CDR1 is SGHDN and CDR2 FVKESK. The CDR3 totals 12 residues. The CDR3 sequence: CASSQAGYEQYF. The CDR3 region has the DNA TGTGCCAGCAGCCAAGCGGGTTACGAGCAGTACTTC.

The chain is built from TRBV6-1 and TRBJ2-5, with D hard to call. CDR1 MNHNS and CDR2 SASEGT come from the germline V gene. Trimming removed 7 bases at V and 4 bases at J, with 7 bases between. The CDR3 covers 11 residues. The CDR3 loop is CASNKLETQYF. The CDR3 DNA reads as TGTGCCAGCAACAAGTTAGAGACCCAGTACTTC.

This clonotype was observed many times. This chain joins TRBV10-3 and TRBJ1-5; D call uncertain. The CDR3 covers 16 residues. Germline V gene sequence: CDR1 ENHRY, CDR2 SYGVKD. Deletions cut 0 bases from V and 4 bases from J, with 13 bases between. CDR3 in amino acids: CAISESVGRGNQPQHF. CDR3 DNA sequence: TGTGCCATCAGTGAGTCGGTGGGGAGAGGTAATCAGCCCCAGCATTTT.

This clonotype was detected ten times or more. The chain carries TRBV5-5 and TRBJ2-7; 8 bases align to TRBD2. The CDR3 sequence is 14 residues long. CDR1 and CDR2 (germline): SGHKS, YYEKEE (reference sequence). The junction had 3 bases not matched to a gene; V was cut back by 3 bases and J by 1 base. CDR3 in amino acids: CASSSRGGSYEQYV. The CDR3, as DNA: TGTGCCAGCAGCTCTCGCGGGGGGTCCTACGAGCAGTACGTC.

This clonotype was seen repeatedly, ten times or more. V is TRBV24-1 and J is TRBJ2-1, with D possibly called TRBD1 or TRBD2 (5 bases each). Trimming stripped 5 bases from V and 6 bases from J, with 16 bases between. The CDR3 is made up of 15 amino acids. Germline-derived CDR1 and CDR2 are KGHDR and SFDVKD. In DNA, the CDR3 is TGTGCCACCAGTGGCCAGGGAGCCTCCAGCAATGAGCAGTTCTTC. As protein: CATSGQGASSNEQFF.

This clonotype was seen repeatedly, ten times or more. This rearrangement joins TRBV7-3 to TRBJ2-7; 9 nucleotides align to TRBD2. The germline gives CDR1 SGHTA, CDR2 FQGTGA. The CDR3 has 16 residues. V gave up 4 bases and J gave up 7 bases; unmatched junction bases: 14. CDR3 in amino acids: CASSSRGLAGPSEQYV. Here the CDR3 DNA reads TGTGCCAGCAGCTCCCGGGGGCTAGCGGGGCCCTCTGAGCAGTACGTC.

This clonotype was counted ten times or more. This chain connects TRBV7-2 to TRBJ2-1; TRBD2 agrees at 9 bases. This CDR3 has 16 residues. With 2 bases clipped from V and 6 bases from J, the junction kept 8 bases outside the gene matches. CDR1 is SGHTA, CDR2 FQGNSA, per germline. CDR3 protein: CASSLRLAGTLNEQFF. In DNA form, the CDR3 reads TGTGCCAGCAGCTTACGGCTAGCGGGGACGCTCAATGAGCAGTTCTTC.

This clonotype was picked up many times. The V and J genes are TRBV7-9 and TRBJ2-7; D may be TRBD1 (6 bases). CDR1 is SEHNR, CDR2 FQNEAQ, per germline (reference sequence). The CDR3 runs to 12 residues. With 3 bases removed from V and 7 bases from J, the gap between germline ends came to 10 bases. CDR3 in DNA: TGTGCCAGCAGCTTCGAGACAGGAGAGCAGTACGTC. Its protein is CASSFETGEQYV.

The sample holds many counts of this clonotype. V is TRBV7-2 and J is TRBJ2-7, with D tentatively TRBD1 (5 bases). The CDR3 contains 11 residues. Germline CDR1 and CDR2: SGHTA and FQGNSA. Trimming took 2 bases from V and 6 from J, leaving 5 bases between them. CDR3 DNA sequence: TGTGCCAGCAGCTTACAGGGCGAGCAGTACGTC. Its protein product is CASSLQGEQYV.

This clonotype was picked up many times. This chain links TRBV7-2 with TRBJ2-6; D is possibly TRBD1 (5 bases). Germline loops: CDR1 SGHTA, CDR2 FQGNSA. V was shortened by 5 bases and J by 3 bases, with 14 bases between the two germline ends. The CDR3 is 16 residues long. This CDR3 reads CASSAFRTGGANVLTF. The CDR3 nucleotides read TGTGCCAGCAGCGCCTTTCGAACAGGTGGGGCCAACGTCCTGACTTTC.

This chain uses TRBV18 with TRBJ1-1; D is perhaps TRBD1 (5 bases). Germline V CDR1 and CDR2: KGHSH, LQKENI. V was pared by 4 bases and J by 4 bases, with 16 bases between. The CDR3 covers 15 residues. CDR3 DNA: TGTGCCAGCTCACTTGACCTGCGTGGGGGCACTGAAGCTTTCTTT. Its translation: CASSLDLRGGTEAFF. Full variable domain (remainder filled in from reference TRBV18 and TRBJ1-1): NAGVMQNPRHLVRRRGQEARLRCSPMKGHSHVYWYRQLPEEGLKFMVYLQKENIIDESGMPKERFSAEFPKEGPSILRIQQVVRGDSAAYFCASSLDLRGGTEAFFGQGTRLTVV.

Points on this clonotype: Given a much more abundant clone one base away, this may be a read error. The chain employs TRBV5-4 and TRBJ2-1, with 11 bases that match TRBD2. The germline gives CDR1 SGHNT, CDR2 YYREEE (reference sequence). With 6 bases clipped from V and 5 bases from J, the junction kept 7 bases outside the gene matches. This CDR3 is built from 15 residues. Written as DNA, the CDR3 is TGTGCCAGCAACCAACTAGCGGGGGCCCACAATGAGCAGTTCTTC. Protein product: CASNQLAGAHNEQFF.

There are many counts of this clonotype. The chain employs TRBV7-8 and TRBJ2-3; D is undetermined. From germline, CDR1 is SGHVS and CDR2 FQNEAQ. Trimming pared 7 bases from V and 2 bases from J, leaving 10 bases between. The CDR3 spans 13 residues. The CDR3 loop is CASTKTVTDTQYF. The CDR3, as DNA: TGTGCCAGCACTAAGACCGTCACAGATACGCAGTATTTT.

This clonotype appeared a few times. The chain is built from TRBV27 and TRBJ1-1; D gene unclear. The CDR3 contains 14 residues. The germline gives CDR1 MNHEY, CDR2 SMNVEV (reference sequence). Between the trimmed V and J ends, which lost 5 bases and 0 bases, there was a span of 10 bases. The CDR3 DNA is TGTGCCAGCAGTACCTACCACATGAACACTGAAGCTTTCTTT. This sequence encodes CASSTYHMNTEAFF.

This clonotype came up many times. This chain links TRBV12-3 or TRBV12-4 with TRBJ2-1; the D is unclear. Between the trimmed V and J ends, which lost 2 bases and 7 bases, there was a span of 15 bases. The CDR3 covers 15 residues. Written as DNA, the CDR3 is TGTGCCAGCAGTTTAAGTACGAGAAAGTTGAATGAGCAGTTCTTC. Residues: CASSLSTRKLNEQFF.

This sequence joins TRBV6-2 or TRBV6-3 and TRBJ2-5, with D possibly TRBD2 on 6 matching bases. V was shortened by 0 bases and J by 6 bases, with 17 bases between the two germline ends. Germline CDR1 MNHEY, CDR2 SVGEGT. This CDR3 is built from 16 residues. The DNA for the CDR3 is TGTGCCAGCAGTTACTCGGAGGGGCCTCTTAGGCAGACCCAGTACTTC. As protein: CASSYSEGPLRQTQYF.

This clonotype was seen many times. The V and J genes are TRBV6-2 or TRBV6-3 and TRBJ1-2, with a possible D match to TRBD1 (6 bases). Germline values: CDR1 MNHEY, CDR2 SVGEGT. V lost 2 bases, J lost 3 bases, and 10 bases lay in between. The CDR3 runs to 14 residues. CDR3 residues: CASSYAQGYYGYTF. As DNA, the CDR3 is TGTGCCAGCAGTTACGCGCAGGGGTACTATGGCTACACCTTC.

This clonotype was detected ten times or more. The chain combines TRBV7-2 with TRBJ2-5; maybe TRBD2 (5 bases). Per the germline V gene, CDR1 is SGHTA and CDR2 is FQGNSA. V dropped 6 bases and J dropped 4 bases, with 12 bases sitting between them. This CDR3 has 13 amino acids. CDR3 region: CASSSGLVETQYF. CDR3 DNA: TGTGCCAGCAGTTCTGGACTTGTAGAGACCCAGTACTTC.

In regard to this clonotype: A junction boundary mismatches the germline segment, possibly from a read error. The chain carries TRBV28 and TRBJ2-1, with D perhaps TRBD2 (6 bases). This CDR3 has 14 amino acids. Per the germline V gene, CDR1 is MDHEN and CDR2 is SYDVKM. Written as DNA, the CDR3 is TGTGCCACCAGGACTTTGCGGGGAAGGGATGAGCAGATCTTC. Its translation is CATRTLRGRDEQIF.

This clonotype was observed at least ten times. The genes are TRBV5-4 and TRBJ2-4; possibly TRBD1 or TRBD2 for D (5 bases each). CDR1 and CDR2 (germline): SGHNT, YYREEE (reference sequence). The V gene lost 4 bases and the J gene lost 2 bases, with 10 bases spanning the gap. The CDR3 runs 14 residues. In DNA, the CDR3 is TGTGCCAGCAGCGGTCCGGGACCCAAAAACATTCAGTACTTC. Amino acids: CASSGPGPKNIQYF.

This clonotype was seen repeatedly, ten times or more. The rearrangement links TRBV10-3 to TRBJ1-1; D gene unclear. V was trimmed by 3 bases and J by 0 bases, leaving 5 bases between them. This CDR3 is 13 amino acids long. Germline V gives CDR1 ENHRY, CDR2 SYGVKD. CDR3: CAISDRMNTEAFF. The CDR3 nucleotides are TGTGCCATCAGTGACAGGATGAACACTGAAGCTTTCTTT.

The table lists this clonotype with many counts. The V and J genes are TRBV6-2 or TRBV6-3 and TRBJ2-7; D might be TRBD2 (5 bases). Trimming shortened V by 7 bases and J by 3 bases, and 13 bases separated the two germline ends. Germline assignment: CDR1 MNHEY and CDR2 SVGEGT. The CDR3 sequence is 13 residues long. Written as DNA, the CDR3 is TGTGCCAGCAATTTAGGACGGGGCTACGAGCAGTACTTC. Its protein is CASNLGRGYEQYF.

This clonotype was recorded at least ten times. V gene TRBV6-6 combines with J gene TRBJ1-1; 10 bases map to TRBD1. The CDR3 loop spans 15 amino acids. Germline trimming cut 3 bases from V and 6 bases from J; bases unmatched to any gene: 7. Germline V gene sequence: CDR1 MNHNY, CDR2 SVGAGI (reference sequence). The CDR3 here is CASSYKDRGYPEAFF. CDR3 in DNA: TGTGCCAGCAGTTATAAGGACAGGGGGTACCCTGAAGCTTTCTTT.

This clonotype has a count of ten or more. The CDR3 reads CASSFTTGLNEKLFF. The CDR3, as DNA: TGTGCCAGCAGCTTCACTACAGGGTTGAATGAAAAACTGTTTTTT. The chain couples TRBV7-2 to TRBJ1-4, with D maybe TRBD1 (6 bases). CDR3 size: 15 residues. V was pared by 3 bases and J by 5 bases, with 13 bases between. Germline-derived CDR1 and CDR2 are SGHTA and FQGNSA. The full variable domain, in which reference TRBV7-2 and TRBJ1-4 provide the parts outside the CDR3, is GAGVSQSPSNKVTEKGKDVELRCDPISGHTALYWYRQSLGQGLEFLIYFQGNSAPDKSGLPSDRFSAERTGGSVSTLTIQRTQQEDSAVYLCASSFTTGLNEKLFFGSGTQLSVL.